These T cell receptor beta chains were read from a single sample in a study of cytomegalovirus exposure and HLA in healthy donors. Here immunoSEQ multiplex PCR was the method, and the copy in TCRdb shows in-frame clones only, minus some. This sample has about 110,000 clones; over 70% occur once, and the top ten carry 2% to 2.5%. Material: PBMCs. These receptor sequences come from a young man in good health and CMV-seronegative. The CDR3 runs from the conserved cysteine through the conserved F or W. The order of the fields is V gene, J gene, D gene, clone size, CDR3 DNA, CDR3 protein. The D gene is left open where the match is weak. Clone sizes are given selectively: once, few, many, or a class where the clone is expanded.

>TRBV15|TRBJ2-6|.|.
TGTGCCACCAGCAAGCCGGGCGGGCCTGGGGCCAACGTCCTGACTTTC
CATSKPGGPGANVLTF
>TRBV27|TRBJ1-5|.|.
TGTGCCAGCGCCGGAGGGTCAGGAAATCAGCCCCAGCATTTT
CASAGGSGNQPQHF
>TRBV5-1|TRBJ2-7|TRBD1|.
TGCGCCAGCAGCCCTACACAGGGGAGCACCTACGAGCAGTACTTC
CASSPTQGSTYEQYF
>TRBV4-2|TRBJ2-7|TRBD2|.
TGTGCCAGCAGCAGAGAGGCCCCTAGCGGGTGGTCATCCTACGAGCAGTACTTC
CASSREAPSGWSSYEQYF
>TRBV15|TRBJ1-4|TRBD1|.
TGTGCCACCAGCCTAACAGGGGGCCATGGTGAAAAACTGTTTTTT
CATSLTGGHGEKLFF
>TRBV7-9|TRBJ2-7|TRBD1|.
TGTGCCAGCAGCTATGGGACAGCTTCTGGCGAGCAGTACTTC
CASSYGTASGEQYF
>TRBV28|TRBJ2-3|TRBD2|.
TGTGCCAGCAGTTCTGCGGGAGGGCCGGGTGATACGCAGTATTTT
CASSSAGGPGDTQYF
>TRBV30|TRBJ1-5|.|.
TGTGCCTGGAGTTCCTCCAGCAATCAGCCCCAGCATTTT
CAWSSSSNQPQHF
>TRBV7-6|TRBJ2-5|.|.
TGTGCCAGCAGCTTAGATCCGGACACAACGTGGACCCAGTACTTC
CASSLDPDTTWTQYF
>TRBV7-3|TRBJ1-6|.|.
TGTGCCAGCAGCTTAGTAGGGGGTTTTTCACCCCTCCACTTT
CASSLVGGFSPLHF
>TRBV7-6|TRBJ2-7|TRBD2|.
TGTGCCAGCAGCCTCGGACTAGCGGGAGTAAACGAGCAGTACTTC
CASSLGLAGVNEQYF
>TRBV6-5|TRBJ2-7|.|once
TGCGCCAGCAGTTACTTGAGTTCCTACGAGCAGTACTTC
CASSYLSSYEQYF
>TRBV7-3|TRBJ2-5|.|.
TGTGCCAGCAGCGAAGGGGGGGGGCAAGAGACCCAGTACTTC
CASSEGGGQETQYF
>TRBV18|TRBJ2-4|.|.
TGTGCCAGCTCACCACCCCTCCACCCGCGGGACATTCAGTACTTC
CASSPPLHPRDIQYF
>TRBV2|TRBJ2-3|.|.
TGTGCCAGCAGTGAAGCGCGCTCTCGCCAGGGTCCCACAGATACGCAGTATTTT
CASSEARSRQGPTDTQYF
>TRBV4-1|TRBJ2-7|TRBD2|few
TGCGCCAGCAGCCAAGGGACTAGCGGGACCTACGAGCAGTACTTC
CASSQGTSGTYEQYF
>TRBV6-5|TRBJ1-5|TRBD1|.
TGTGCCAGCAGAGATAGACAGGGGAAGCCCCAGCATTTT
CASRDRQGKPQHF
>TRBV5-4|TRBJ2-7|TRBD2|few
TGTGCCAGCAGCCCGAGTGGTAGCGGGGGTCTAAGCTCCTACGAGCAGTACTTC
CASSPSGSGGLSSYEQYF
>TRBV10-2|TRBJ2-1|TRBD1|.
TGCGCCAGCAGACCCCGGGACAGGGCGTATGAGCAGTTCTTC
CASRPRDRAYEQFF
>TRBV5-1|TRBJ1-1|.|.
TGCGCCAGCAGCACCGGGGGTCAAAACACTGAAGCTTTCTTT
CASSTGGQNTEAFF
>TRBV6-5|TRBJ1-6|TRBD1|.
TGTGCCAGCAGTTACTCCCCGACAGGGGTAAATTCACCCCTCCACTTT
CASSYSPTGVNSPLHF
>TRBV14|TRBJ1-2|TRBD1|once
TGTGCCAGCAGCACTCAACAGGGGGTGGACTATGGCTACACCTTC
CASSTQQGVDYGYTF
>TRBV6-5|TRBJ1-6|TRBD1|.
TGTGCCAGCAGCCCACACCGACAGGGGGGCTCACCCCTCCACTTT
CASSPHRQGGSPLHF
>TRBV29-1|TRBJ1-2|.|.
TGCAGCGTTGCATCATTCTATGGCTACACCTTC
CSVASFYGYTF
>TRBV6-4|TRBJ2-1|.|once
TGTGCCAGCAGAGGGACCGGGACTGGCAACAATGAGCAGTTCTTC
CASRGTGTGNNEQFF
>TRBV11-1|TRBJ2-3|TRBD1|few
TGTGCCGGGCAGGGGGCTGGAGATACGCAGTATTTT
CAGQGAGDTQYF
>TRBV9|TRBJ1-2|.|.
TGTGCCAGCAGCGTAGACGGACGAGGGAACTATGGCTACACCTTC
CASSVDGRGNYGYTF
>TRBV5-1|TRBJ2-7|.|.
TGCGCCAGCAGCTTCGGCGGCACTGCCTACGAGCAGTACTTC
CASSFGGTAYEQYF